A single sample gave rise to the 14 T cell receptor beta chains below, sequenced in a study of OX40 agonist ivuxolimab in advanced cancers. Libraries were prepared by immunoSEQ multiplex PCR; TCRdb keeps only in-frame clonotypes and omits some of them. This table has 65,000 to 75,000 clones, about 89% appearing once. The sample consisted of CD4+ or CD8+ T cells sorted from blood, taken in a trial of the OX40 agonist ivuxolimab. All receptors derive from an adult with an advanced solid tumor such as melanoma, head and neck, liver or kidney cancer.

The CDR3, as DNA: TGCGCCAGCAGGCCAACTAGCGGGAGGACAGATACGCAGTATTTT. Translated, it gives CASRPTSGRTDTQYF. J is TRBJ2-3 and V is TRBV5-1; the match to TRBD2 covers 12 bases. Germline CDR1 reads SGHRS; CDR2 reads YFSETQ. This CDR3 has 15 amino acids. With V trimmed by 5 bases and J by 3 bases, 4 bases remained unmatched.

The V and J genes are TRBV4-1 and TRBJ2-3; 9 bases match TRBD2. CDR1 and CDR2 (germline): MGHRA, YSYEKL. This CDR3 has 16 residues. V dropped 1 base and J dropped 5; count of bases not matched to a gene: 7. CDR3 nucleotides: TGCGCCAGCAGCCAAGGGGTAGCGGGGGTTAAAGATACGCAGTATTTT. Residues: CASSQGVAGVKDTQYF.

The chain links TRBV5-4 to TRBJ2-5; unclear D gene. The CDR3 contains 14 residues. CDR1 and CDR2 from the germline V gene are SGHNT and YYREEE (reference sequence). The V end was cut by 4 bases, the J end by 1 base, with 11 bases between. In DNA form, the CDR3 reads TGTGCCAGCAGCCCGCGGCGGTTCCAAGAGACCCAGTACTTC. Translated, it gives CASSPRRFQETQYF.

The chain carries TRBV28 and TRBJ2-3, with a tentative D call TRBD2 (5 bases). This CDR3 spans 13 amino acids. V was shortened by 7 bases and J by 2 bases, with 10 bases between the two germline ends. The germline gives CDR1 MDHEN, CDR2 SYDVKM. CDR3 protein: CASNSGNTDTQYF. The CDR3 DNA is TGTGCCAGCAACAGCGGAAACACAGATACGCAGTATTTT. Filled out from reference TRBV28 and TRBJ2-3, the complete variable domain reads DVKVTQSSRYLVKRTGEKVFLECVQDMDHENMFWYRQDPGLGLRLIYFSYDVKMKEKGDIPEGYSVSREKKERFSLILESASTNQTSMYLCASNSGNTDTQYFGPGTRLTVL.

This clone occurred a few times. The chain combines TRBV28 with TRBJ1-6; no definite D call. Trimming stripped 5 bases from V and 9 bases from J, with 14 bases between. The CDR3 covers 14 residues. Germline V gene sequence: CDR1 MDHEN, CDR2 SYDVKM. This CDR3 is CASSPRTRGSPLHF. DNA of the CDR3: TGTGCCAGCAGTCCACGGACCCGCGGTTCACCCCTCCACTTT.

The J gene is TRBJ2-3, the V gene TRBV7-2; 8 positions agree with TRBD1. The CDR3 totals 15 residues. In germline, CDR1 is SGHTA, CDR2 FQGNSA. The V and J ends lost 2 bases and 3 bases, in that order; junction bases with no gene match: 4. The CDR3 sequence is CASSLRQGRTDTQYF. DNA for the CDR3: TGTGCCAGCAGCTTAAGACAGGGGAGAACAGATACGCAGTATTTT.

The chain employs TRBV7-9 and TRBJ2-6, with TRBD1 identical over 7 bases. Germline CDR1 is SEHNR and CDR2 is FQNEAQ (reference sequence). V was clipped by 7 bases and J by 0 bases; unmatched bases: 15. There are 19 residues in the CDR3. CDR3 region: CASNSWTGTVYSGANVLTF. The CDR3, as DNA: TGTGCCAGCAACTCCTGGACCGGGACAGTCTACTCTGGGGCCAACGTCCTGACTTTC.

The V call is TRBV15, the J call TRBJ2-1; 13 bases are a match to TRBD2. CDR1 is LNHNV and CDR2 is YYDKDF in the germline V gene (reference sequence). The CDR3 contains 16 residues. V lost 0 bases and J lost 5; bases outside the gene matches: 1. In nucleotides, the CDR3 is TGTGCCACCAGCAGAGAGGGACTAGCGGGAAACAATGAGCAGTTCTTC. Amino acids: CATSREGLAGNNEQFF.

J is TRBJ2-7 and V is TRBV5-6, with 7 bases lining up with TRBD2. The CDR3 contains 14 residues. Trimming took 3 bases from V and 0 from J; bases not matched to a gene: 3. Germline V gene lookup returns CDR1 SGHDT and CDR2 YYEEEE. CDR3 amino acids: CASSWGGYSYEQYF. CDR3 nucleotide sequence: TGTGCCAGCAGCTGGGGGGGATACTCCTACGAGCAGTACTTC.

This clone has just one count. The chain recombines TRBV5-1 with TRBJ2-1, with 8 bases identical to TRBD1. The CDR3 runs 15 residues. Trimming removed 0 bases from V and 4 bases from J; junction bases left unmatched: 3. The V gene's germline CDR1 is SGHRS and CDR2 YFSETQ. CDR3 DNA sequence: TGCGCCAGCAGCTTGGATGGGACAGGTTACAATGAGCAGTTCTTC. This codes for CASSLDGTGYNEQFF. The entire variable domain, with the rest obtained from reference TRBV5-1 and TRBJ2-1, is as follows: KAGVTQTPRYLIKTRGQQVTLSCSPISGHRSVSWYQQTPGQGLQFLFEYFSETQRNKGNFPGRFSGRQFSNSRSEMNVSTLELGDSALYLCASSLDGTGYNEQFFGPGTRLTVL.

The genes are TRBV2 and TRBJ1-6, with D unclear. Trimming cost V 4 bases and J 0 bases, with 7 bases left between them. The CDR3 has 15 amino acids. Germline V lookup: CDR1 SNHLY, CDR2 FYNNEI. The CDR3 nucleotides read TGTGCCAGCAGTGTTACCAGCTCCTATAATTCACCCCTCCACTTT. As protein: CASSVTSSYNSPLHF. Complete variable domain (other parts from reference TRBV2 and TRBJ1-6): EPEVTQTPSHQVTQMGQEVILRCVPISNHLYFYWYRQILGQKVEFLVSFYNNEISEKSEIFDDQFSVERPDGSNFTLKIRSTKLEDSAMYFCASSVTSSYNSPLHFGNGTRLTVT.

The chain employs TRBV30 and TRBJ1-5, with a weak D call TRBD1 (5 bases). The length of the CDR3 is 16 residues. Trimming removed 5 bases at V and 0 bases at J, with 17 bases between. CDR1 and CDR2 from the germline V gene are GTSNPN and SVGIG (reference sequence). The CDR3 DNA is TGTGCCTGGGGGAGGGGAACCTTCAATAGCAATCAGCCCCAGCATTTT. Translation: CAWGRGTFNSNQPQHF.

This chain uses TRBV9 with TRBJ1-3, with D unresolved. CDR1 SGDLS and CDR2 YYNGEE come from the germline V gene. Trimming removed 0 bases at V and 3 bases at J, with 7 bases between. This CDR3 contains 14 residues. CDR3 in amino acids: CASSVAGVGNTIYF. Written as DNA, the CDR3 is TGTGCCAGCAGCGTAGCTGGGGTTGGAAACACCATATATTTT.

The CDR3 loop reads CAWGGQIQDEQYF. The CDR3 region has the DNA TGTGCCTGGGGGGGACAGATACAGGACGAGCAGTACTTC. V usage is TRBV30 and J usage is TRBJ2-7, with 7 bases aligning to TRBD1. CDR1 and CDR2 (germline): GTSNPN, SVGIG (reference sequence). The CDR3 covers 13 residues. V lost 5 bases, J lost 5 bases, and 9 bases stayed unmatched.